The rows below give T cell receptor beta chains drawn from one sample of a study of radiotherapy plus CTLA-4 blockade in lung cancer. Here immunoSEQ multiplex PCR was the method, and the copy in TCRdb shows in-frame clones only, minus some. The sample consists of roughly 42,000 clones, roughly 79% of them appearing once. The sequenced sample was peripheral blood, obtained from a patient treated with radiotherapy plus ipilimumab. These receptors came from a human donor with non-small cell lung cancer that progressed on radiotherapy plus ipilimumab. Both conserved end residues are part of each CDR3. A D gene is named only where the DNA matches it firmly. A clone size is listed for some rows: how often the clone was seen (once, few, many), or a class if it is expanded.

V,J,size,D,CDR3,DNA
TRBV18,TRBJ2-5,.,.,CASSPNGGQETQYF,TGTGCCAGCTCGCCGAACGGAGGGCAAGAGACCCAGTACTTC
TRBV2,TRBJ1-5,few,.,CASSDRLNQPQHF,TGTGCCAGCAGTGACAGGTTGAATCAGCCCCAGCATTTT
TRBV19,TRBJ1-2,once,TRBD1,CASSPWTGENYGYTF,TGTGCCAGTAGTCCATGGACAGGGGAGAACTATGGCTACACCTTC
TRBV7-8,TRBJ1-3,.,.,CASSLGAGAGNTIYF,TGTGCCAGCAGCTTAGGGGCAGGGGCTGGAAACACCATATATTTT
TRBV7-2,TRBJ1-5,.,TRBD1,CASSLGQGDQPQHF,TGTGCCAGCAGCTTAGGGCAGGGGGATCAGCCCCAGCATTTT
TRBV7-7,TRBJ2-5,.,.,CASSLAQGQETQYF,TGTGCTAGCAGCTTAGCGCAGGGACAAGAGACCCAGTACTTC
TRBV11-3,TRBJ2-3,.,.,CASSLLVTGSTDTQYF,TGTGCCAGCAGCTTATTGGTGACAGGATCCACAGATACGCAGTATTTT
TRBV10-1,TRBJ1-1,.,.,CASSGGGRPNTEAFF,TGCGCCAGCAGTGGGGGAGGCAGGCCGAACACTGAAGCTTTCTTT
TRBV4-3,TRBJ2-2,.,TRBD2,CASSQDTSGAGELFF,TGCGCCAGCAGCCAAGATACTAGCGGAGCCGGGGAGCTGTTTTTT
TRBV4-2,TRBJ2-3,.,TRBD2,CASSPTSGGAPDTQYF,TGTGCCAGCAGCCCCACTAGCGGGGGGGCCCCAGATACGCAGTATTTT
TRBV27,TRBJ1-2,.,TRBD1,CASRDRDYGYTF,TGTGCCAGCAGGGACAGGGATTATGGCTACACCTTC
TRBV14,TRBJ2-3,.,.,CASSRAGSTDTQYF,TGTGCCAGCAGCCGCGCGGGGTCCACAGATACGCAGTATTTT
TRBV5-1,TRBJ2-3,.,.,CASSLMSGSTDTQYF,TGCGCCAGCAGCTTGATGTCAGGGTCCACAGATACGCAGTATTTT
TRBV19,TRBJ2-1,.,TRBD2,CASSMSGGLNNEQFF,TGTGCCAGTAGTATGAGCGGGGGCCTGAACAATGAGCAGTTCTTC
TRBV7-2,TRBJ1-1,once,TRBD1,CASSWTGGITEAFF,TGTGCCAGCAGTTGGACAGGCGGGATCACTGAAGCTTTCTTT
TRBV11-2,TRBJ2-1,.,TRBD2,CASSYPRGAYNEQFF,TGTGCCAGCAGCTACCCGCGGGGGGCCTACAATGAGCAGTTCTTC
TRBV27,TRBJ2-5,few,TRBD2,CASSLSSGGPQETQYF,TGTGCCAGCAGTCTATCTAGCGGGGGGCCCCAAGAGACCCAGTACTTC
TRBV11-3,TRBJ2-2,.,TRBD2,CASSPAGGTGELFF,TGTGCCAGCAGCCCAGCGGGGGGCACCGGGGAGCTGTTTTTT
TRBV5-1,TRBJ2-7,.,.,CASSLGTQSYGQYF,TGCGCCAGCAGCTTGGGGACTCAATCCTACGGGCAGTACTTC
TRBV7-3,TRBJ2-1,few,.,CASSLMGPVGNEQFF,TGTGCCAGCAGCTTAATGGGGCCAGTTGGGAATGAGCAGTTCTTC
TRBV6-4,TRBJ2-2,.,TRBD1,CASRRQGATGELFF,TGTGCCAGCAGGAGACAGGGGGCCACCGGGGAGCTGTTTTTT
TRBV19,TRBJ2-3,.,.,CASSIMAASTDTQYF,TGTGCCAGTAGTATCATGGCGGCTAGCACAGATACGCAGTATTTT
TRBV19,TRBJ2-3,.,TRBD2,CASSSTSGGSTDTQYF,TGTGCCAGTAGTAGTACTAGCGGGGGAAGCACAGATACGCAGTATTTT
TRBV28,TRBJ2-7,.,.,CASSRTPPYEQYF,TGTGCCAGCAGTAGGACACCTCCCTACGAGCAGTACTTC
TRBV19,TRBJ1-5,.,TRBD1,CASQGANNQPQHF,TGTGCCAGTCAGGGGGCGAACAATCAGCCCCAGCATTTT
TRBV19,TRBJ2-1,.,TRBD2,CASSIEGGGRYNEQFF,TGTGCCAGTAGTATAGAGGGCGGGGGGCGGTACAATGAGCAGTTCTTC
TRBV27,TRBJ1-2,.,TRBD1,CASRDQQGRYGYTF,TGTGCCAGCAGAGACCAACAGGGGCGCTATGGCTACACCTTC
TRBV15,TRBJ1-1,.,TRBD1,CATSRGQGWPTEAFF,TGTGCCACCAGCAGGGGACAGGGTTGGCCCACTGAAGCTTTCTTT
TRBV18,TRBJ1-3,.,.,CASSPSSGNTIYF,TGTGCCAGCTCACCGAGCTCTGGAAACACCATATATTTT
TRBV10-1,TRBJ2-1,.,.,CASSKGQKGNEQFF,TGCGCCAGCAGCAAGGGACAAAAGGGCAATGAGCAGTTCTTC
TRBV4-2,TRBJ2-3,.,TRBD2,CASSQTELAGGTSYF,TGTGCCAGCAGCCAAACCGAACTAGCGGGGGGAACTTCATATTTT
TRBV18,TRBJ2-1,once,TRBD2,CASSPTGGARNEQFF,TGTGCCAGCTCACCCACCGGGGGGGCCCGCAATGAGCAGTTCTTC
TRBV19,TRBJ1-1,.,.,CASRRRGGTEAFF,TGTGCCAGTAGAAGGCGCGGGGGTACTGAAGCTTTCTTT
TRBV15,TRBJ1-5,.,.,CATSSDEGWDNQPQHF,TGTGCCACCAGCAGCGATGAGGGATGGGACAATCAGCCCCAGCATTTT
TRBV5-4,TRBJ1-1,once,.,CASSLQGRDTEAFF,TGTGCCAGCAGCTTGCAGGGAAGGGACACTGAAGCTTTCTTT
TRBV12-5,TRBJ2-3,.,TRBD1,CASGDPGQGARTDTQYF,TGTGCTAGTGGCGACCCAGGACAGGGGGCCAGGACAGATACGCAGTATTTT
TRBV2,TRBJ1-2,.,.,CASSVGYRADGYTF,TGTGCCAGCAGTGTGGGGTACAGGGCTGATGGCTACACCTTC
TRBV29-1,TRBJ1-2,few,.,CSVAGQNYGYTF,TGCAGCGTGGCAGGACAGAACTATGGCTACACCTTC
TRBV28,TRBJ1-2,.,TRBD1,CASTEGQGDYGYTF,TGTGCCAGCACCGAGGGACAGGGGGACTATGGCTACACCTTC
TRBV6-5,TRBJ1-2,.,.,CASSTRTAISGYTF,TGTGCCAGCAGTACCCGGACAGCGATATCCGGCTACACCTTC
TRBV9,TRBJ2-6,.,TRBD1,CASSVPTDRGWVGANVLTF,TGTGCCAGCAGCGTTCCGACGGACAGGGGATGGGTTGGGGCCAACGTCCTGACTTTC
TRBV10-3,TRBJ1-1,.,TRBD1,CAIRQGAGTEAFF,TGTGCCATCAGACAGGGGGCAGGTACTGAAGCTTTCTTT
TRBV14,TRBJ2-1,.,.,CASSQVSADPYNEQFF,TGTGCCAGCAGCCAAGTTAGCGCGGACCCCTACAATGAGCAGTTCTTC
TRBV5-5,TRBJ1-2,.,.,CASSLGVERPHYGYTF,TGTGCCAGCAGCCTCGGGGTCGAAAGGCCCCACTATGGCTACACCTTC
TRBV19,TRBJ1-2,.,.,CASSMSRSDGYTF,TGTGCCAGTAGTATGTCCCGTAGTGATGGCTACACCTTC
TRBV25-1,TRBJ1-3,.,.,CASSAPPGAKFSGNTIYF,TGTGCCAGCAGTGCTCCGCCAGGGGCCAAATTCTCTGGAAACACCATATATTTT
TRBV5-1,TRBJ2-7,.,TRBD1,CASSLAGTGSYEQYF,TGCGCCAGCAGCTTGGCCGGGACAGGAAGCTACGAGCAGTACTTC
TRBV27,TRBJ1-3,.,.,CASRRSAGNTIYF,TGTGCCAGCAGGCGTTCGGCTGGAAACACCATATATTTT